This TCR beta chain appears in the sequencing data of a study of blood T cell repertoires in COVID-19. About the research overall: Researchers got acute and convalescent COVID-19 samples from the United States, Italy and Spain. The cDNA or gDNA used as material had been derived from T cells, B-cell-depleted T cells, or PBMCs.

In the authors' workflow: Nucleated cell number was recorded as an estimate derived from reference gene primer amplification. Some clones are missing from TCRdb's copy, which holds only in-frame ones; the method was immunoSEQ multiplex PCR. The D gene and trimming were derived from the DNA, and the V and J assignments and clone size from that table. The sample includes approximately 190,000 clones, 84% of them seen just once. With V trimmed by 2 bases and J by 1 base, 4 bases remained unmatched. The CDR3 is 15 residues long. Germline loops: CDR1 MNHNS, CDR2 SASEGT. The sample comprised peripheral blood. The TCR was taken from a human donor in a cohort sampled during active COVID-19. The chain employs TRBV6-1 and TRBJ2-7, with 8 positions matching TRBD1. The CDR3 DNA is TGTGCCAGCAGTGAACAGGGACAGGCGTCCTACGAGCAGTACGTC. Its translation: CASSEQGQASYEQYV.